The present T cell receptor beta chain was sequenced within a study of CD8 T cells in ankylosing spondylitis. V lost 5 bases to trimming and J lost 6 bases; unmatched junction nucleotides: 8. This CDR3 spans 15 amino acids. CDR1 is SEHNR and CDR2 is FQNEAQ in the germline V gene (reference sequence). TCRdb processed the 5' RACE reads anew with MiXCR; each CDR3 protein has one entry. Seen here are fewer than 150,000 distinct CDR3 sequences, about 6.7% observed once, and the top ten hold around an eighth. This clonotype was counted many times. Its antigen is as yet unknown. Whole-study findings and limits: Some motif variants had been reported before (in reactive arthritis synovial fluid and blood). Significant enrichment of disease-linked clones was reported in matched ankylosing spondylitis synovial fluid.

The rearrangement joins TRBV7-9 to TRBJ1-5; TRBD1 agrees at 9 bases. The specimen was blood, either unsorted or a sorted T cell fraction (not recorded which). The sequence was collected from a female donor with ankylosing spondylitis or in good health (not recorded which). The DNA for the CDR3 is TGTGCCAGCAGCAGCGGACAGGGGTTAGGTCAGCCCCAGCATTTT. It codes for CASSSGQGLGQPQHF.